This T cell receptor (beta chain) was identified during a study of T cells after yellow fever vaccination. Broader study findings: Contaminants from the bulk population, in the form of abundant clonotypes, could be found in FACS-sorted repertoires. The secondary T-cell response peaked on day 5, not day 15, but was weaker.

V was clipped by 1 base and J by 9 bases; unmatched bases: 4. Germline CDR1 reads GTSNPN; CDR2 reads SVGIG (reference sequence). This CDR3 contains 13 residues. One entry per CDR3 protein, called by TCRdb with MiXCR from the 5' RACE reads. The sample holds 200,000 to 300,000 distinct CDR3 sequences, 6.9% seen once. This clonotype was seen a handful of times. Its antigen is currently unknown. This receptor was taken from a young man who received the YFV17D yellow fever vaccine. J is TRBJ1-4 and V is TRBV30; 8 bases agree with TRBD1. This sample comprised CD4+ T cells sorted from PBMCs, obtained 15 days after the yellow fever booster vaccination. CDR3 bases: TGTGCCTGGAGTGGACAGGGGCTGCAAAAACTGTTTTTT. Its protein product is CAWSGQGLQKLFF.